Here is one TCR beta chain with its context. The antigen remains unidentified. This CDR3 region has 11 residues. The germline V and J ends were trimmed by 6 bases and 10 bases, with 9 bases remaining between them. CDR1 is MNHEY, CDR2 SMNVEV, per germline (reference sequence). PCR amplification relied on 60 Vbeta primers (plus 13 Jbeta primers). Repertoires were generated with immunoSEQ multiplex PCR, while TCRdb's copy carries only in-frame clones and drops some. Counted here are roughly 110,000 clones, about 70% occurring once; the ten biggest clones make up about 12%. These data come from a study of cytomegalovirus exposure and HLA in healthy donors. Broader study findings: Among immune exposure information, only CMV serostatus was available. It was assumed in the presence/absence analyses that sequencing depth was roughly uniform across donors. Rarity characterized most TCR sequences, yet some public TCRs appeared in many donors.

The V and J genes are TRBV27 and TRBJ1-4; D is undetermined. The specimen sequenced was PBMCs. The sequence was obtained from a woman between 40 and 55 years old in good health and CMV-seropositive. DNA of the CDR3: TGTGCCAGCAGGGGAGGAGGAAAACTGTTTTTT. The encoded protein is CASRGGGKLFF.